This T cell receptor beta chain is drawn from a study of cytomegalovirus exposure and HLA in healthy donors. Study conclusions and caveats: Sequencing likely produced, as an artifact, a cluster of highly shared sequence variants.

Primers included in the PCR were 60 Vbeta and 13 Jbeta primers. Profiling relied on immunoSEQ multiplex PCR, and the TCRdb table lists in-frame clones only, not all of them. The table includes about 170,000 clones, 85% detected once. As to this clone: The antigen remains unidentified.

V lost 0 bases and J 0 bases, leaving 10 bases between the germline ends. Germline-derived CDR1 and CDR2 are SGHRS and YFSETQ. The CDR3 covers 15 residues. This clonotype was sampled from a boy between 2 and 10 years old in good health and CMV-seronegative. Specimen: PBMCs. The genes are TRBV5-1 and TRBJ2-7; D unresolved. Here the CDR3 DNA reads TGCGCCAGCAGCTTGGCCCAGGTCAGCTCCTACGAGCAGTACTTC. It encodes CASSLAQVSSYEQYF.